This T cell receptor (beta chain) was retrieved from a study of monozygotic twins with inflammatory bowel disease (dated by TCRdb to between 2019 and 2020). In the study overall: The complete study included approximately 28 monozygotic twin pairs: 19 IBD-discordant Danish pairs and nine German pairs, of which four were IBD-concordant and five were IBD-discordant. Within discordant pairs, disease-associated traits were sought mainly by comparing IBD patients with their genetically identical healthy co-twins. Each individual had, on average, about 151 000 unique TCRalpha sequences and 181 000 unique TCRbeta sequences available for analysis.

Concerning this clonotype itself: What this receptor recognizes is not known.

Here is what the overall study found, with its caveats: The analysis was unable to tell different T cell subtypes apart. Repertoire similarity did not differ between concordant and discordant twins, possibly due to limited statistical power. IBD patients had lower TCRbeta repertoire diversity, measured by the inverse Simpson index, than their healthy co-twins. No single strong signal or clonotype linked to IBD turned up in the results, so the idea that one exists was not supported. IBD patients shared fewer clonotypes with other individuals than healthy twins did, most markedly in patients showing signs of disease activity. Background noise and inter-individual variability may have been introduced into the repertoires by the differing immunosuppressive treatments among patients.

The library came from 5' RACE. Preparation of each TCR library used roughly 3,300 ng of total RNA. For each sample, cDNA synthesis was carried out in eight separate reactions using SMARTScribe reverse transcriptase. Unique molecular identifiers containing a 6-nucleotide sample barcode were introduced through template switching during cDNA synthesis. Two nested PCRs of roughly 16 and 10 cycles amplified the TCRalpha and TCRbeta cDNA, and bead purification followed each PCR. Before amplification, the cDNA was both treated with uracil DNA-glycosylase and purified with the QIAquick PCR purification kit. The second PCR added Illumina TruSeq-compatible adapters along with sample-specific barcodes. Library quality and concentration were assessed using TapeStation and Qubit, and about 5 ng of each library was pooled. The pooled libraries were sequenced with 2 x 100 bp reads and custom sequencing primers on an Illumina HiSeq2500 single-index Rapid Run. As for how the authors treated the data: PCR and sequencing errors were corrected by UMI-based consensus assembly using MiGEC version 1.2.6. MiXCR version 2.1.1 was used to carry out V(D)J alignment, clonotype assembly and CDR3 extraction. To normalise gene usage, clonotype sharing and MAIT/NKT TCR abundance, the analysis used the top 1000, 10 000 and 20 000 clonotypes per sample. After downsampling to 27 000 UMIs, diversity was calculated as the inverse Simpson index using the vegan R package. Paired Mann-Whitney U tests were applied to discordant twin pairs, and Benjamini-Hochberg correction was used for multiple testing. TCRdb reprocessed the public reads and reports one entry per CDR3 protein sequence, without DNA. The V and J calls come from TCRdb's annotation, not from the publication. This sample's table lists about 380,000 distinct CDR3 sequences. In total, the top ten clones hold just over 2.5% of the sample.

From each donor, a roughly 2.4 ml peripheral blood sample was collected into PAXgene tubes and kept at -80 degrees C. Total RNA was isolated from whole blood with the PAXgene blood miRNA kit on an automated QIAcube, without T cell sorting. Peripheral blood from monozygotic twin pairs, either concordant or discordant for inflammatory bowel disease, underwent deep TCRalpha and TCRbeta repertoire profiling that used unique molecular barcoding. For every twin pair, smoking habits were documented, and each individual was categorised as a current, former or never smoker. Reading the germline V gene (reference sequence) gives CDR1 MNHNY and CDR2 SVGAGI. The CDR3 runs 13 amino acids, cysteine and phenylalanine included. DNA for this receptor is not on file.

The sequence is built from TRBV6-6 and TRBJ2-7. The sample was blood. The sequence was collected from a human donor with ulcerative colitis or Crohn's disease, or a healthy co-twin of an affected twin (not recorded which). CDR3 loop: CASSYGLHYEQYF.